Each of the 26 T cell receptor beta chains below was sequenced from the same sample in a study of identical twins. TCRdb itself ran the 5' RACE reads through MiXCR, one entry per CDR3 protein. Of 150,000 or so distinct CDR3 sequences in the sample, roughly 3.2% were seen once. Sequenced: memory T cells sorted from blood. Receptors were obtained from a man between 18 and 29 years old in good health.

This clonotype was seen repeatedly, ten times or more. The chain couples TRBV7-8 to TRBJ2-5, with 10 bases identical to TRBD2. V was clipped by 5 bases and J by 2 bases; unmatched bases: 11. CDR3 length: 17 amino acids. Germline CDR1 and CDR2: SGHVS and FQNEAQ. In DNA, the CDR3 is TGTGCCAGCAGCCTACGCCAGACACTAGCGGGGCAAGAGACCCAGTACTTC. Its protein is CASSLRQTLAGQETQYF.

This clonotype was picked up many times. V usage is TRBV7-2 and J usage is TRBJ2-1; D is undetermined. This CDR3 comprises 15 residues. With 0 bases removed from V and 6 bases from J, the gap between germline ends came to 12 bases. Germline V gene sequence: CDR1 SGHTA, CDR2 FQGNSA. The CDR3 spells CASSLALLGANEQFF. CDR3 DNA: TGTGCCAGCAGCTTAGCCCTACTGGGCGCCAATGAGCAGTTCTTC. The complete variable domain, with remaining parts taken from reference TRBV7-2 and TRBJ2-1, reads GAGVSQSPSNKVTEKGKDVELRCDPISGHTALYWYRQSLGQGLEFLIYFQGNSAPDKSGLPSDRFSAERTGGSVSTLTIQRTQQEDSAVYLCASSLALLGANEQFFGPGTRLTVL.

Ten or more counts support this clonotype. This rearrangement joins TRBV5-1 to TRBJ2-3; 8 bases agree with TRBD2. V gave up 7 bases and J gave up 1 base; unmatched junction bases: 5. CDR1 SGHRS and CDR2 YFSETQ come from the germline V gene. This CDR3 is 14 amino acids long. CDR3: CASYSGGGTDTQYF. DNA for the CDR3: TGCGCCAGCTATTCGGGAGGGGGCACAGATACGCAGTATTTT.

This clonotype showed up many times. This sequence joins TRBV29-1 and TRBJ2-7; 8 bases agree with TRBD1. CDR3 length: 11 residues. Germline trimming cut 7 bases from V and 3 bases from J; bases unmatched to any gene: 2. Germline CDR1 is SQVTM and CDR2 is ANQGSEA. CDR3 nucleotides: TGCAGCGCGGGACAGGACTACGAGCAGTACTTC. Amino acids: CSAGQDYEQYF.

This clonotype was observed at least ten times. V gene TRBV27 combines with J gene TRBJ2-1; TRBD1 aligns across 8 bases. The junction had 3 bases not matched to a gene; V was cut back by 8 bases and J by 0 bases. The CDR3 runs 14 residues. The germline V gene has CDR1 MNHEY and CDR2 SMNVEV (reference sequence). The CDR3 reads CASRQGASYNEQFF. CDR3 coding DNA: TGTGCCAGCCGTCAGGGGGCCTCCTACAATGAGCAGTTCTTC.

This clonotype was seen ten or more times. The chain has TRBV28 and TRBJ1-2, with 9 bases aligning to TRBD1. V was clipped by 8 bases and J by 6 bases; unmatched bases: 7. Germline CDR1 reads MDHEN; CDR2 reads SYDVKM. This CDR3 comprises 13 residues. The CDR3 DNA is TGTGCCAGCGCCACGGGGACAGGGAATGGCTACACCTTC. Translation: CASATGTGNGYTF.

The rearrangement links TRBV20-1 to TRBJ2-1; D remains ambiguous. This CDR3 contains 9 residues. In germline, CDR1 is DFQATT, CDR2 SNEGSKA (reference sequence). Trimming left V 5 bases short and J 8 bases short, with 4 bases between. The CDR3 DNA follows: TGCAGTGCTGGGGATGAGCAGTTCTTC. Its protein is CSAGDEQFF.

Comments on this clonotype: This clone may be a read error of a much larger clone one base away. The chain combines TRBV27 with TRBJ2-1, with 7 nucleotides matching TRBD2. Germline V CDR1 and CDR2: MNHEY, SMNVEV (reference sequence). CDR3 length: 13 residues. CDR3 residues: CACRPGTNGEQFF. The CDR3 nucleotides read TGTGCCTGCAGACCCGGGACTAATGGTGAGCAGTTCTTC.

This clonotype was detected many times. The chain employs TRBV29-1 and TRBJ1-1; the match to TRBD1 covers 9 bases. Germline V lookup: CDR1 SQVTM, CDR2 ANQGSEA. J gave up 3 bases and V 1 base, and 9 bases lay outside the gene matches. This CDR3 has 16 amino acids. CDR3 residues: CSVEGDRVSRHTEAFF. CDR3 DNA: TGCAGCGTTGAAGGGGACAGGGTCAGTCGTCACACTGAAGCTTTCTTT. Supplemented by reference TRBV29-1 and TRBJ1-1, the full variable domain reads SAVISQKPSRDICQRGTSLTIQCQVDSQVTMMFWYRQQPGQSLTLIATANQGSEATYESGFVIDKFPISRPNLTFSTLTVSNMSPEDSSIYLCSVEGDRVSRHTEAFFGQGTRLTVV.

This clonotype occurred a few times. This chain connects TRBV9 to TRBJ1-3, with 7 nucleotides matching TRBD1. Trimming at V came to 4 bases and at J to 0 bases, leaving 7 bases not matched to a gene. There are 16 residues in the CDR3. Germline CDR1 SGDLS, CDR2 YYNGEE. CDR3 region: CASSLRDSNSGNTIYF. Written as DNA, the CDR3 is TGTGCCAGCAGCCTCAGGGACAGCAACTCTGGAAACACCATATATTTT.

This clonotype was observed at least ten times. The rearrangement links TRBV10-1 to TRBJ1-5, with 10 bases that match TRBD1. Trimming removed 4 bases from V and 5 bases from J; junction bases left unmatched: 2. Germline loops: CDR1 WNHNN, CDR2 SYGVQD (reference sequence). The CDR3 contains 14 residues. The chain's CDR3 is CASSGTGGDQPQHF. CDR3 DNA sequence: TGCGCCAGCAGTGGGACAGGGGGGGATCAGCCCCAGCATTTT.

This clonotype came up many times. The V gene is TRBV12-3 or TRBV12-4, the J gene TRBJ2-5; D is ambiguous. V lost 5 bases and J 1 base, leaving 5 bases between the germline ends. This CDR3 is 12 amino acids long. The CDR3 protein is CASSPFQETQYF. CDR3 bases: TGTGCCAGCAGTCCATTCCAAGAGACCCAGTACTTC.

This clonotype was observed many times. The genes are TRBV14 and TRBJ2-1; the D is unclear. V dropped 0 bases and J dropped 10 bases, with 19 bases sitting between them. CDR3 size: 16 residues. Per germline, CDR1 SGHDN and CDR2 FVKESK. The CDR3 DNA sequence: TGTGCCAGCAGCCAAGAAGCAGGCGTACGAGATCGGGAGCAGTTCTTC. Translated, it gives CASSQEAGVRDREQFF.

This clonotype was detected ten times or more. J is TRBJ2-3 and V is TRBV7-2, with D maybe TRBD2 (6 bases). The germline CDR1 and CDR2 sequences are SGHTA and FQGNSA. This CDR3 region has 14 residues. V was clipped by 1 base and J by 4 bases, with 9 bases between them. In nucleotides, the CDR3 is TGTGCCAGCAGCTTAGGACTAGGAGCAGATACGCAGTATTTT. Amino acid sequence: CASSLGLGADTQYF.

This clonotype was seen at least ten times. The gene calls are TRBV7-9 and TRBJ2-1, with 12 bases lining up with TRBD2. The germline V gene encodes CDR1 SEHNR and CDR2 FQNEAQ (reference sequence). With V trimmed by 5 bases and J by 7 bases, 6 bases remained unmatched. The CDR3 covers 15 residues. Written as DNA, the CDR3 is TGTGCCAGCAGCCTGACTAGCGGGAGAGGTAATGAGCAGTTCTTC. Its protein product is CASSLTSGRGNEQFF.

In its sample, this clonotype was seen many times. The chain has TRBV28 and TRBJ2-7, with D perhaps being TRBD1 or TRBD2 (5 bases each). Trimming stripped 7 bases from V and 3 bases from J, with 13 bases between. In germline, CDR1 is MDHEN, CDR2 SYDVKM. The length of the CDR3 is 13 residues. CDR3 sequence: CASTGVRGYEQYF. The CDR3 DNA sequence: TGTGCCAGCACCGGGGTGAGGGGCTACGAGCAGTACTTC.

This clonotype showed up many times. The chain couples TRBV6-5 to TRBJ1-5; possibly TRBD1 for D (6 bases). CDR3 length: 13 residues. V was cut by 2 bases and J by 6 bases, with 8 bases left in between. Germline V lookup: CDR1 MNHEY, CDR2 SVGAGI. The CDR3 here is CASSYIGGQPQHF. The CDR3 region has the DNA TGTGCCAGCAGTTACATAGGGGGTCAGCCCCAGCATTTT.

The J gene is TRBJ2-3, the V gene TRBV2; TRBD2 matches 12 bases. The CDR3 length is 17 residues. V gave up 1 base and J gave up 3 bases; unmatched junction bases: 5. Per germline, CDR1 SNHLY and CDR2 FYNNEI. CDR3 residues: CASSEGTSGKRTDTQYF. CDR3 DNA: TGTGCCAGCAGTGAAGGGACTAGCGGGAAAAGAACAGATACGCAGTATTTT.

This chain joins TRBV6-2 or TRBV6-3 and TRBJ2-5; 10 nucleotides line up with TRBD2. Unmatched junction bases numbered 6, after V lost 5 bases and J lost 3 bases. This CDR3 is built from 15 residues. Germline loops: CDR1 MNHEY, CDR2 SVGEGT. The CDR3 nucleotides read TGTGCCAGCAGTCGCCCCGGACTAGCGGAAGAGACCCAGTACTTC. This encodes CASSRPGLAEETQYF.

In its sample, this clonotype was seen many times. V and J are TRBV5-1 and TRBJ2-7; D could derive from TRBD1 or TRBD2 (5 bases each). The V end lost 3 bases, the J end lost 6 bases, and 13 bases lay between the germline ends. The germline V gene has CDR1 SGHRS and CDR2 YFSETQ. The CDR3 is 13 amino acids. The chain's CDR3 is CASSSGQIGEQYF. CDR3 bases: TGCGCCAGCAGCTCGGGGCAGATCGGCGAGCAGTACTTC.

This clonotype was seen many times. This sequence joins TRBV20-1 and TRBJ1-1; D is ambiguous. The germline V gene has CDR1 DFQATT and CDR2 SNEGSKA (reference sequence). Trimming left V 3 bases short and J 0 bases short, with 14 bases between. The CDR3 has 15 amino acids. In DNA form, the CDR3 reads TGCAGTGCTAGTGTAAGAGGCCTCATGAACACTGAAGCTTTCTTT. This encodes CSASVRGLMNTEAFF.

This clonotype was seen at least ten times. This chain uses TRBV6-5 with TRBJ2-3; 10 nucleotides match TRBD2. The CDR3 is 16 residues long. Trimming at V came to 4 bases and at J to 6 bases, leaving 10 bases not matched to a gene. The V gene's germline CDR1 is MNHEY and CDR2 SVGAGI. This chain's CDR3 is CASSSYSGRKRDTQYF. The CDR3 region has the DNA TGTGCCAGCAGTTCTTATAGCGGGAGGAAAAGGGATACGCAGTATTTT.

This clonotype was recorded many times. The chain links TRBV15 to TRBJ1-1; no clear D gene. The germline V gene encodes CDR1 LNHNV and CDR2 YYDKDF (reference sequence). This CDR3 region has 13 residues. The V gene lost 0 bases and the J gene lost 6 bases, with 8 bases spanning the gap. The CDR3 DNA follows: TGTGCCACCAGCAGAGAACGTGGGGCTGAAGCTTTCTTT. It encodes CATSRERGAEAFF.

A note on this clonotype: A much larger clone lies a single base off, so this may be a read error. Because it lacks the conserved phenylalanine or tryptophan at the end, this CDR3 is likely a read error. The chain recombines TRBV7-8 with TRBJ2-6; D is unclear. V lost 6 bases and J lost 0, with 9 bases in between. The V gene's germline CDR1 is SGHVS and CDR2 FQNEAQ. CDR3 length equals 15 residues. The DNA of the CDR3 is TGTGCCAGCAGAGTGACCGTCTCTGGGGCCAACGTCCTGACTTCC. Its protein product is CASRVTVSGANVLTS.

The sample holds many counts of this clonotype. The chain links TRBV10-3 to TRBJ2-7, with TRBD1 identical over 9 bases. Per the germline V gene, CDR1 is ENHRY and CDR2 is SYGVKD. Trimming cost V 6 bases and J 0 bases; bases outside gene matches: 6. The CDR3 is made up of 15 amino acids. Here the CDR3 reads CAIRPGQGASYEQYF. In nucleotides, the CDR3 is TGTGCCATCAGGCCGGGACAGGGCGCCTCCTACGAGCAGTACTTC.

This clonotype was observed a handful of times. The V and J genes are TRBV28 and TRBJ1-2; D not resolved. Germline lookup yields CDR1 MDHEN and CDR2 SYDVKM. CDR3 size: 12 residues. The V gene lost 10 bases and the J gene lost 5 bases, with 14 bases spanning the gap. The CDR3 sequence is CATRPGRYGYTF. The CDR3 nucleotides are TGTGCCACGAGGCCCGGGAGGTATGGCTACACCTTC.